Presented here are 25 T cell receptor beta chains from one specimen sequenced in a study of blood T cells in healthy people across ages. Using a J-beta primer mix together with a sample-barcoded 5' primer, a second PCR was run for roughly 7 to 11 cycles. One entry per CDR3 protein, called by TCRdb with MiXCR from the 5' RACE reads. This table holds about 830,000 distinct CDR3 sequences, 58% found once. The sample consisted of blood. These TCRs come from a man aged 30 to 39 in good health.

There are a few counts of this clonotype. The rearrangement links TRBV20-1 to TRBJ2-4; D gene unclear. The J call may be wrong; the DNA end is better matched by TRBJ2-7. CDR3 length equals 12 residues. The germline gives CDR1 DFQATT, CDR2 SNEGSKA (reference sequence). CDR3 region: CSAPGRSYEQYF. The CDR3 DNA reads as TGCAGTGCTCCAGGACGGAGCTACGAGCAGTACTTC.

This chain uses TRBV11-2 with TRBJ2-5, with 12 bases matching TRBD2. CDR1 and CDR2 (germline): SGHAT, FQNNGV. CDR3 length: 19 amino acids. With V trimmed by 5 bases and J by 11 bases, 24 bases remained unmatched. The CDR3, as DNA: TGTGCCAGCAGCAGTAGAGTTCCTAGCGGGGGGGCTAGGTACAATGAGCAGTACTTC. As protein: CASSSRVPSGGARYNEQYF.

This clonotype has only a few counts. The chain combines TRBV12-3 or TRBV12-4 with TRBJ2-3; 16 bases line up with TRBD2. Trimming took 7 bases from V and 5 from J; bases not matched to a gene: 3. The CDR3 is 15 residues long. The CDR3 spells CASIGTSGGGDTQYF. The CDR3 nucleotides read TGTGCCAGCATCGGGACTAGCGGGGGGGGAGATACGCAGTATTTT.

Concerning this clonotype itself: Sequence at one end of the junction differs from germline and may be a read error. The chain couples TRBV20-1 to TRBJ2-1; D remains unclear. This CDR3 contains 13 residues. From germline, CDR1 is DFQATT and CDR2 SNEGSKA (reference sequence). The CDR3 spells CSARDRVGVERFF. CDR3 sequence (DNA): TGCAGTGCTAGAGATCGGGTTGGCGTGGAGCGGTTCTTC.

The chain combines TRBV28 with TRBJ1-1; no clear D gene. Germline CDR1 and CDR2: MDHEN and SYDVKM. Trimming took 5 bases from V and 5 from J, leaving 18 bases between them. This CDR3 is 15 amino acids long. CDR3 sequence: CASSPRGGLGTEAFF. For the CDR3, the DNA is TGTGCCAGCAGTCCCCGGGGAGGGTTGGGGACTGAAGCTTTCTTT.

This sequence joins TRBV28 and TRBJ1-2; D is uncertain. The CDR3 covers 13 residues. The germline V gene has CDR1 MDHEN and CDR2 SYDVKM. Trimming took off 5 bases at V and 4 bases at J, with 11 bases between the two ends. DNA for the CDR3: TGTGCCAGCAGTGAGATGTCTATCTATGGCTACACCTTC. The encoded protein is CASSEMSIYGYTF.

This clonotype was picked up a small number of times. The V and J genes are TRBV20-1 and TRBJ2-5; 8 bases map to TRBD2. Germline CDR1 and CDR2: DFQATT and SNEGSKA (reference sequence). The CDR3 has 15 residues. The V and J ends lost 3 bases and 2 bases, in that order; junction bases with no gene match: 8. In nucleotides, the CDR3 is TGCAGTGCTAGCGGGGGGGCTCGAAGGCAAGAGACCCAGTACTTC. Residues: CSASGGARRQETQYF.

The J gene is TRBJ1-6, the V gene TRBV12-3 or TRBV12-4; D is ambiguous. This CDR3 is 14 amino acids long. With 6 bases removed from V and 7 bases from J, the gap between germline ends came to 13 bases. The CDR3 loop is CASRIEGLNSPLHF. The CDR3 DNA sequence: TGTGCCAGCAGGATAGAAGGGCTGAATTCACCCCTCCACTTT.

The rearrangement joins TRBV29-1 to TRBJ2-3, with TRBD2 as a possible D gene (5 bases). The CDR3 sequence is 14 residues long. Trimming pared 4 bases from V and 4 bases from J, leaving 15 bases between. The germline CDR1 and CDR2 sequences are SQVTM and ANQGSEA. The CDR3 bases are TGCAGCGTTGTTAGAGTGGTCGGGGCAGATACGCAGTATTTT. Translating it yields CSVVRVVGADTQYF.

This chain links TRBV29-1 with TRBJ2-3; 7 bases map to TRBD2. CDR3 length: 14 amino acids. CDR1 and CDR2 from the germline V gene are SQVTM and ANQGSEA. The junction had 5 bases not matched to a gene; V was cut back by 3 bases and J by 2 bases. DNA of the CDR3: TGCAGCGTTGAGCCGGCGGGGGTCACAGATACGCAGTATTTT. It codes for CSVEPAGVTDTQYF.

This clonotype was counted between two and nine times. The rearrangement links TRBV20-1 to TRBJ2-7, with 12 bases that match TRBD1. The germline CDR1 and CDR2 sequences are DFQATT and SNEGSKA (reference sequence). This CDR3 region has 12 residues. In DNA, the CDR3 is TGCAGGGGACAGGGGGCGTCAAACGAGCAGTACTTC. Translation gives CRGQGASNEQYF.

This rearrangement joins TRBV10-3 to TRBJ1-2; the match to TRBD1 covers 7 bases. The CDR3 runs 12 residues. The germline gives CDR1 ENHRY, CDR2 SYGVKD. V trimming: 6 bases; J trimming: 10 bases; junction bases outside the gene matches: 8. CDR3 region: CAIRGGEVPYTF. The CDR3 DNA reads TGTGCCATCAGAGGGGGCGAAGTACCCTACACCTTC.

This clonotype was found a few times. V is TRBV5-6 and J is TRBJ2-7; D may match TRBD1 or TRBD2 (6 bases each). Trimming stripped 4 bases from V and 4 bases from J, with 15 bases between. From germline, CDR1 is SGHDT and CDR2 YYEEEE. There are 14 residues in the CDR3. In nucleotides, the CDR3 is TGTGCCAGCAGCCTCCCCGGGGGCGCTTACGAGCAGTACTTC. It translates to CASSLPGGAYEQYF.

V usage is TRBV7-2 and J usage is TRBJ2-7; 10 nucleotides line up with TRBD2. Per the germline V gene, CDR1 is SGHTA and CDR2 is FQGNSA. J gave up 2 bases and V 2 bases, and 6 bases lay outside the gene matches. This CDR3 comprises 16 residues. CDR3 amino acids: CASSLFWTSGTYEQYF. Here the CDR3 DNA reads TGTGCCAGCAGCTTATTCTGGACTAGCGGTACCTACGAGCAGTACTTC.

The chain recombines TRBV25-1 with TRBJ2-1; D is uncertain. Germline lookup yields CDR1 MGHDK and CDR2 SYGVNS. The CDR3 is 11 residues long. V dropped 5 bases and J dropped 12 bases, with 11 bases sitting between them. This CDR3 reads CASSSDRAQFF. CDR3 sequence (DNA): TGTGCCAGCAGTTCTGACCGGGCGCAGTTCTTC.

This sequence joins TRBV7-2 and TRBJ2-1; no clear D gene. This CDR3 is 11 amino acids long. CDR1 and CDR2 (germline): SGHTA, FQGNSA. Between the trimmed V and J ends, which lost 3 bases and 10 bases, there was a span of 7 bases. CDR3 nucleotides: TGTGCCAGCAGCTTTTCTACCGAGCAGTTCTTC. This encodes CASSFSTEQFF.

The V gene is TRBV11-1, the J gene TRBJ2-5; possibly TRBD1 or TRBD2 for D (6 bases each). The CDR3 covers 15 residues. Germline values: CDR1 SGHAT, CDR2 FQDESV (reference sequence). Deletions cut 4 bases from V and 5 bases from J, with 17 bases between. CDR3: CASSSEGGLGETQYF. The CDR3 nucleotides read TGTGCCAGCAGCTCCGAGGGGGGCTTAGGGGAGACCCAGTACTTC.

The V call is TRBV7-8, the J call TRBJ2-5; 7 nucleotides align to TRBD1. Germline V gene data show CDR1 as SGHVS and CDR2 as FQNEAQ. The CDR3 is made up of 16 amino acids. The junction had 15 bases not matched to a gene; V was cut back by 0 bases and J by 11 bases. The CDR3 nucleotides are TGTGCCAGCAGCTTAGCCGGACAGGTCTCCAGAGGGGAGCAGTACTTC. Translated, it gives CASSLAGQVSRGEQYF. The complete variable domain, with remaining parts taken from reference TRBV7-8 and TRBJ2-5, reads GAGVSQSPRYKVAKRGQDVALRCDPISGHVSLFWYQQALGQGPEFLTYFQNEAQLDKSGLPSDRFFAERPEGSVSTLKIQRTQQEDSAVYLCASSLAGQVSRGEQYFGPGTRLLVL.

The V gene is TRBV6-5, the J gene TRBJ1-1; no clear D gene. Trimming cost V 7 bases and J 1 base, with 7 bases left between them. The V gene's germline CDR1 is MNHEY and CDR2 SVGAGI. This CDR3 comprises 12 residues. The CDR3 DNA reads TGTGCCAGCACCGCCCAGAACACTGAAGCTTTCTTT. Amino acid sequence: CASTAQNTEAFF.

The CDR3 coding sequence is TGCGCCAGCAGCCCCAAAGTAGTGTTCCAAGACTCTCGTCGATCGGGCTACGAGCAGTACTTC. Translated: CASSPKVVFQDSRRSGYEQYF. The gene calls are TRBV4-3 and TRBJ2-7; D ambiguous. The CDR3 covers 21 residues. V lost 4 bases to trimming and J lost 3 bases, with 34 bases between them. Germline assignment: CDR1 LGHNA and CDR2 YSLEER.

The chain employs TRBV7-2 and TRBJ2-4; no clear D. Germline V gives CDR1 SGHTA, CDR2 FQGNSA. Trimming removed 1 base from V and 1 base from J, with 11 bases in between. The CDR3 contains 16 residues. The CDR3 reads CASSLVFSAAKNIQYF. Written as DNA, the CDR3 is TGTGCCAGCAGCTTAGTCTTCTCGGCGGCCAAAAACATTCAGTACTTC.

V gene TRBV5-1 combines with J gene TRBJ2-7, with D maybe TRBD1 (5 bases). The length of the CDR3 is 14 residues. The V gene's germline CDR1 is SGHRS and CDR2 YFSETQ. V was cut by 0 bases and J by 4 bases, with 11 bases left in between. DNA for the CDR3: TGCGCCAGCAGCTTGGGACAGCAACTGTACGAGCAGTACTTC. Residues: CASSLGQQLYEQYF.

The CDR3 reads CASSVGAGHAYEQYF. The CDR3 nucleotides read TGTGCCAGCAGCGTAGGGGCGGGACACGCCTACGAGCAGTACTTC. The chain recombines TRBV9 with TRBJ2-7; tentatively, D is TRBD1 or TRBD2 (6 bases each). V was shortened by 0 bases and J by 2 bases, with 12 bases between the two germline ends. CDR3 length equals 15 residues. The germline V gene encodes CDR1 SGDLS and CDR2 YYNGEE.

About this clonotype itself: The germline gene is not matched at one end of the junction; a read error may be the cause. This chain connects TRBV15 to TRBJ2-7, with 9 positions matching TRBD1. Germline-derived CDR1 and CDR2 are LNHNV and YYDKDF (reference sequence). There are 14 residues in the CDR3. CDR3 bases: TGCGCCACCAGCAGAGGGGGACAGGGCGACGAGCAGTACTTC. Translation: CATSRGGQGDEQYF.

J is TRBJ2-6 and V is TRBV7-2; tentative D call: TRBD1 (5 bases). V dropped 5 bases and J dropped 12 bases, with 17 bases sitting between them. Germline V gene data show CDR1 as SGHTA and CDR2 as FQGNSA. The CDR3 is made up of 14 amino acids. The chain's CDR3 is CASSPEARVGVLTF. The CDR3 DNA follows: TGTGCCAGCAGCCCAGAAGCCAGGGTAGGCGTCCTGACTTTC.